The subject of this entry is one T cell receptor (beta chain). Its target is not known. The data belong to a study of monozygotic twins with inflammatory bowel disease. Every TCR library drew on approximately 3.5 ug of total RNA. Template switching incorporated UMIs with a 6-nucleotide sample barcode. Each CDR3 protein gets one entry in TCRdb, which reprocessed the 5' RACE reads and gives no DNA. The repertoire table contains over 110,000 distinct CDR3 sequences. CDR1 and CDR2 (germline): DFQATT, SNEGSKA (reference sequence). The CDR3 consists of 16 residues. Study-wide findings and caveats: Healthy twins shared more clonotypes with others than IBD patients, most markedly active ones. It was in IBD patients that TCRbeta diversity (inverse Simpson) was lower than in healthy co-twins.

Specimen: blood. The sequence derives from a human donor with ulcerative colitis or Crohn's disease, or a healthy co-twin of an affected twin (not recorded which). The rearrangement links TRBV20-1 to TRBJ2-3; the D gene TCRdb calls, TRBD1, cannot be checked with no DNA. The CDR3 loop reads CSASFRVVRGTDTQYF.